The 12 T cell receptor beta chains listed next were all sequenced from one sample in a study of cytotoxic CD8 clonotypes in ibrutinib-treated CLL. Measured with immunoSEQ multiplex PCR; TCRdb has only the in-frame clones, and not every one. The data contain roughly 170,000 clones, about 84% of them singletons. The specimen comprised PBMCs, sampled after 24 months of ibrutinib treatment. These receptors originate from a human donor with chronic lymphocytic leukemia.

This clone was counted a single time. The identical CDR3 is also encoded by other nucleotide sequences in the sample. The DNA for the CDR3 is TGTGCCAGCAGTTTCCCGGGACAGGGCACAGATACGCAGTATTTT. As protein: CASSFPGQGTDTQYF. The V call is TRBV5-4, the J call TRBJ2-3, with TRBD1 matching over 8 bases. J was trimmed by 1 base and V by 5 bases; bases with no gene match: 6. In germline, CDR1 is SGHNT, CDR2 YYREEE (reference sequence). The CDR3 contains 15 residues.

The DNA for the CDR3 is TGTGCCAGTCAGACTAGCGGGAATCCGAGCTACGAGCAGTACTTC. Protein product: CASQTSGNPSYEQYF. The chain carries TRBV19 and TRBJ2-7, with TRBD2 matching over 11 bases. Germline CDR1 and CDR2: LNHDA and SQIVND (reference sequence). There are 15 residues in the CDR3. The junction had 9 bases not matched to a gene; V was cut back by 8 bases and J by 3 bases.

V and J are TRBV9 and TRBJ2-3, with 7 positions matching TRBD1. The trim removed 3 bases at V and 6 bases at J, leaving 7 bases unmatched. Per the germline V gene, CDR1 is SGDLS and CDR2 is YYNGEE. The CDR3 consists of 14 residues. CDR3 nucleotides: TGTGCCAGCAGCGCGGCAGGGGGAAGGGATACGCAGTATTTT. Its protein product is CASSAAGGRDTQYF.

This chain uses TRBV6-6 with TRBJ1-1, with D possibly being TRBD1 (5 bases). CDR1 and CDR2 (germline): MNHNY, SVGAGI (reference sequence). The CDR3 runs to 14 residues. With 4 bases removed from V and 1 base from J, the gap between germline ends came to 10 bases. DNA of the CDR3: TGTGCCAGCAGTTCGGGGGGGAAGAACACTGAAGCTTTCTTT. Translated, it gives CASSSGGKNTEAFF.

V and J are TRBV19 and TRBJ2-5, with D tentatively TRBD2 (6 bases). The CDR3 length is 13 residues. V was clipped by 5 bases and J by 4 bases, with 11 bases between them. CDR1 LNHDA and CDR2 SQIVND come from the germline V gene (reference sequence). Written as DNA, the CDR3 is TGTGCCAGTAGTCGGGGGATAGGAGAGACCCAGTACTTC. Protein sequence: CASSRGIGETQYF.

The gene calls are TRBV18 and TRBJ1-6; D unclear. V lost 8 bases and J 13 bases, leaving 18 bases between the germline ends. This CDR3 is built from 13 residues. Germline loops: CDR1 KGHSH, CDR2 LQKENI. The CDR3 here is CASLDTVGMPLHF. In DNA form, the CDR3 reads TGTGCCAGCCTAGACACCGTAGGAATGCCCCTCCACTTT.

This sequence joins TRBV1 and TRBJ2-3; the table calls TRBD2, which could not be checked here. TRBV1 is classified as a pseudogene. This CDR3 spans 18 amino acids. CDR3 in amino acids: CTSSQGRTSGRPPDTQYF. The CDR3, as DNA: TGCACCAGCAGCCAAGGCCGGACTAGCGGGAGACCGCCAGATACGCAGTATTTT.

The chain links TRBV4-2 to TRBJ1-4; TRBD1 is a possible D gene (5 bases). Looked up from germline, CDR1 is LGHNA and CDR2 is YNFKEQ. The CDR3 loop spans 14 amino acids. Trimming took 1 base from V and 8 from J, leaving 11 bases between them. The CDR3 reads CASSQGGGGEKLFF. DNA for the CDR3: TGTGCCAGCAGCCAAGGGGGGGGAGGGGAAAAACTGTTTTTT.

This sequence joins TRBV5-6 and TRBJ2-7; TRBD1 agrees at 9 bases. In germline, CDR1 is SGHDT, CDR2 YYEEEE. V lost 4 bases to trimming and J lost 5 bases; unmatched junction nucleotides: 7. The CDR3 contains 14 residues. DNA for the CDR3: TGTGCCAGCAGCCCCGGGACAGGGAGTGACGAGCAGTACTTC. Translation gives CASSPGTGSDEQYF. Variable domain in full (rest from reference TRBV5-6 and TRBJ2-7): DAGVTQSPTHLIKTRGQQVTLRCSPKSGHDTVSWYQQALGQGPQFIFQYYEEEERQRGNFPDRFSGHQFPNYSSELNVNALLLGDSALYLCASSPGTGSDEQYFGPGTRLTVT.

The chain joins TRBV30 to TRBJ1-6; D is possibly TRBD1 (6 bases). The germline V gene encodes CDR1 GTSNPN and CDR2 SVGIG (reference sequence). V was pared by 0 bases and J by 7 bases, with 16 bases between. The CDR3 runs 16 residues. In nucleotides, the CDR3 is TGTGCCTGGAGTGTACTCAGGGGAGGGTGGAATTCACCCCTCCACTTT. Its protein product is CAWSVLRGGWNSPLHF.

The chain recombines TRBV19 with TRBJ1-3; D is perhaps TRBD1 (5 bases). V gave up 11 bases and J gave up 4 bases, with 21 bases separating them. CDR3 length: 15 residues. Germline CDR1 and CDR2: LNHDA and SQIVND (reference sequence). CDR3 DNA sequence: TGTGCCTCCACCGGTACGGGGCGACTGGGAAACACCATATATTTT. Translation gives CASTGTGRLGNTIYF.

The chain joins TRBV28 to TRBJ2-3; D possibly matches TRBD1 or TRBD2 (5 bases each). The CDR3 spans 11 residues. Germline assignment: CDR1 MDHEN and CDR2 SYDVKM. Trimming pared 6 bases from V and 8 bases from J, leaving 9 bases between. The CDR3 coding sequence is TGTGCCAGCAGCCCGAGGGGTACGCAGTATTTT. Its protein product is CASSPRGTQYF.